Below are 3 T cell receptor beta chains sequenced from a single sample in a study of blood T cells in healthy people across ages. Then a second PCR, running about 6 to 11 cycles, was carried out with a sample-barcoded 5' primer and a J-beta primer mix. MiXCR, run by TCRdb on the 5' RACE reads, gives a single entry per CDR3 protein. The table lists about 620,000 distinct CDR3 sequences, roughly 20% of them singletons. Sequencing was performed on blood. The receptors here all came from a man aged 65-85 years in good health.

This sequence joins TRBV29-1 and TRBJ2-3; 8 bases line up with TRBD1. V was pared by 7 bases and J by 2 bases, with 8 bases of the junction left unmatched. This CDR3 contains 14 residues. Per the germline V gene, CDR1 is SQVTM and CDR2 is ANQGSEA. DNA for the CDR3: TGCAGCGGGGGGAGACAGGGGAACACAGATACGCAGTATTTT. Residues: CSGGRQGNTDTQYF.

This clonotype was detected only a few times. This chain links TRBV27 with TRBJ2-5; D gene unclear. Gene TRBJ2-1 matches the end of the DNA better, so the J call may be wrong. The CDR3 spans 13 residues. Germline CDR1 reads MNHEY; CDR2 reads SMNVEV (reference sequence). The CDR3 reads CASRQRVYNEQFF. CDR3 coding DNA: TGTGCCAGCAGACAGAGAGTTTACAATGAGCAGTTCTTC.

In its sample, this clonotype was seen a few times. The gene calls are TRBV6-5 and TRBJ2-1, with D perhaps matching TRBD1 (5 bases). The end of the DNA fits TRBJ2-7 better, so the J call may be wrong. The germline CDR1 and CDR2 sequences are MNHEY and SVGAGI. This CDR3 is built from 14 residues. For the CDR3, the DNA is TGTGCCAGCAGTTACCGGACAACGGGCTACGAGCAGTACTTC. Its translation: CASSYRTTGYEQYF.